Below are 13 T cell receptor beta chains sequenced from a single sample in a study of T cell responses to AZD1222 COVID-19 vaccine. Profiling relied on immunoSEQ multiplex PCR, and the TCRdb table lists in-frame clones only, not all of them. The sample has some 130,000 clones, just over 85% seen once. The specimen comprised peripheral blood, sampled on day 0 of MenACWY control vaccination. The receptors stem from an adult in good health.

The chain recombines TRBV3-1 (or the pseudogene TRBV3-2) with TRBJ1-4, with D possibly TRBD1 on 5 matching bases. Germline loops: CDR1 LGHDT, CDR2 YNNKEL (reference sequence). V lost 6 bases and J lost 2, with 13 bases in between. The CDR3 has 15 residues. In DNA form, the CDR3 reads TGTGCCAGCAGGACATCCGGGGCGACTAATGAAAAACTGTTTTTT. Amino acid sequence: CASRTSGATNEKLFF.

The gene calls are TRBV6-4 and TRBJ2-1, with 8 bases that match TRBD2. Germline V CDR1 and CDR2: MRHNA, SNTAGT. V shed 2 bases, J shed 3 bases, and the junction held 6 bases outside the gene matches. This CDR3 is built from 16 residues. CDR3 bases: TGTGCCAGCAGTGACGGGAGCGGGAGTGGCTACAATGAGCAGTTCTTC. Translated, it gives CASSDGSGSGYNEQFF.

The chain is built from TRBV28 and TRBJ1-5, with D hard to call. The CDR3 runs to 14 residues. V was pared by 7 bases and J by 5 bases, with 15 bases between. CDR1 is MDHEN and CDR2 is SYDVKM in the germline V gene. This chain's CDR3 is CASTLSGGYQPQHF. The CDR3 DNA sequence: TGTGCCAGCACTCTATCCGGAGGTTATCAGCCCCAGCATTTT.

The chain couples TRBV13 to TRBJ2-1; D ambiguous. Trimming removed 8 bases from V and 0 bases from J, with 8 bases in between. Germline-derived CDR1 and CDR2 are PRHDT and FYEKMQ (reference sequence). The length of the CDR3 is 13 residues. Written as DNA, the CDR3 is TGTGCCAGCGGGCCGGACTCCTACAATGAGCAGTTCTTC. As protein: CASGPDSYNEQFF.

Of note for this clone: Other DNA sequences in the same sample also yield this CDR3. The V and J genes are TRBV29-1 and TRBJ2-7; TRBD1 aligns across 8 bases. Germline V gene sequence: CDR1 SQVTM, CDR2 ANQGSEA. CDR3 size: 14 residues. Trimming took 3 bases from V and 4 from J; bases not matched to a gene: 8. The CDR3 reads CSVEGSGGAYEQYF. DNA for the CDR3: TGCAGCGTTGAGGGCTCAGGGGGCGCGTACGAGCAGTACTTC.

This clone was counted a single time. The rearrangement uses TRBV5-1 and TRBJ2-7; TRBD2 might be the D (6 bases). Looked up from germline, CDR1 is SGHRS and CDR2 is YFSETQ. V was trimmed by 4 bases and J by 6 bases, leaving 17 bases between them. The CDR3 contains 14 residues. This CDR3 is CASSPGLSEGEQYF. The CDR3 DNA sequence: TGCGCCAGCAGCCCGGGACTTAGCGAAGGCGAGCAGTACTTC.

The chain combines TRBV10-1 with TRBJ2-3; D ambiguous. The CDR3 totals 13 residues. With 8 bases removed from V and 0 bases from J, the gap between germline ends came to 9 bases. CDR1 is WNHNN, CDR2 SYGVQD, per germline (reference sequence). The CDR3 sequence: CASGRSSTDTQYF. The CDR3 nucleotides are TGCGCCAGCGGACGGTCTAGCACAGATACGCAGTATTTT.

The chain joins TRBV6-4 to TRBJ1-5; perhaps TRBD1 as D (6 bases). Germline CDR1 is MRHNA and CDR2 is SNTAGT. Trimming removed 3 bases from V and 7 bases from J, with 16 bases in between. This CDR3 spans 15 amino acids. CDR3 nucleotides: TGTGCCAGCAGTGAAGACAGGAGCACCCAGCAGCCCCAGCATTTT. This translates into CASSEDRSTQQPQHF.

The chain carries TRBV5-1 and TRBJ2-3; 9 nucleotides agree with TRBD2. The CDR3 is made up of 15 amino acids. In germline, CDR1 is SGHRS, CDR2 YFSETQ. The trim removed 8 bases at V and 4 bases at J, leaving 11 bases unmatched. CDR3 in amino acids: CARRVGGRAPDTQYF. CDR3 sequence (DNA): TGCGCCAGACGCGTAGGCGGGAGGGCTCCAGATACGCAGTATTTT.

This clone was seen once. V gene TRBV7-6 combines with J gene TRBJ2-7, with 8 bases that match TRBD2. V trimming: 5 bases; J trimming: 6 bases; junction bases outside the gene matches: 12. The CDR3 length is 15 residues. Germline-derived CDR1 and CDR2 are SGHVS and FNYEAQ. DNA of the CDR3: TGTGCCAGCAGCGGACCCGGGACTAGAATGGGCGAGCAGTACTTC. Translating it yields CASSGPGTRMGEQYF.

The chain combines TRBV9 with TRBJ2-5; 7 bases agree with TRBD1. Germline V lookup: CDR1 SGDLS, CDR2 YYNGEE. CDR3 length: 14 amino acids. Trimming at V came to 3 bases and at J to 2 bases, leaving 4 bases not matched to a gene. CDR3 nucleotides: TGTGCCAGCAGCGGACGGGACAGACAAGAGACCCAGTACTTC. Encoded protein: CASSGRDRQETQYF.

The J gene is TRBJ2-7, the V gene TRBV5-4, with 14 positions matching TRBD2. CDR3 size: 17 residues. V lost 3 bases to trimming and J lost 6 bases; unmatched junction nucleotides: 11. The germline CDR1 and CDR2 sequences are SGHNT and YYREEE (reference sequence). CDR3 bases: TGTGCCAGCAGCTGGGGGGTGACTAGCGGGAGGGCCTTCGAGCAGTACTTC. As protein: CASSWGVTSGRAFEQYF.

This chain links TRBV2 with TRBJ1-3; D not certain. Trimming shortened V by 6 bases and J by 6 bases, and 18 bases separated the two germline ends. CDR1 is SNHLY and CDR2 is FYNNEI in the germline V gene. CDR3 length: 15 residues. CDR3 coding DNA: TGTGCCAGCAGCCGAGGTAGGCGGGCACCAAACACCATATATTTT. It translates to CASSRGRRAPNTIYF.